A selection of T cell receptor beta chains follows, all from one sample in a study of identical twins. TCRdb re-derived calls from the 5' RACE reads in MiXCR, one entry per CDR3 protein. The table has about 470,000 distinct CDR3 sequences, 24% seen once; the top ten hold approximately 2.9%. This sample was also put to use in a study of T cells expressing NK-cell markers.

The specimen sequenced was CD4+ T cells sorted from blood. The source is a woman in her late teens or twenties in good health. The CDR3 runs from the conserved cysteine through the conserved F or W. A D gene is named only where the DNA matches it firmly. The size entry is marked missing in some rows and otherwise reads once, few, many or a size class.

v_call	clone_size	d_call	j_call	cdr3_nt	cdr3_aa
TRBV30	NA	TRBD2	TRBJ2-1	TGTGCCTGGAGTCTCGGGGAGGGTGAGCAGTTCTTC	CAWSLGEGEQFF
TRBV12-3/TRBV12-4	few	NA	TRBJ1-6	TGTGCCAGCAAGGCACTATTAGGGGGACCCCTCCACTTT	CASKALLGGPLHF
TRBV20-1	NA	TRBD1	TRBJ1-1	TGCAGTGCTTCCCGGGACAGCGAATTGAACACTGAAGCTTTCTTT	CSASRDSELNTEAFF
TRBV5-1	few	NA	TRBJ1-4	TGCGCCAGCAGCTTGGGACGGGACGAAAAACTGTTTTTT	CASSLGRDEKLFF
TRBV20-1	NA	TRBD1	TRBJ2-7	TGCAGTGCTAGAGTCGGACAGGATGGAGAGCAGTACTTC	CSARVGQDGEQYF
TRBV11-2	NA	TRBD1	TRBJ2-7	TGTGCCGTCCGGGGACAGGCGTCCTACGAGCAGTACTTC	CAVRGQASYEQYF
TRBV5-5	once	NA	TRBJ2-5	TGTGCCAGCAGCTTGGGGGAGCGGGAGACCCAGTACTTC	CASSLGERETQYF
TRBV15	NA	TRBD2	TRBJ2-7	TGTGCCACCAGCAGAGATCTAGCGGTGTACGAGCAGTACTTC	CATSRDLAVYEQYF
TRBV20-1	few	NA	TRBJ1-1	TGCAGTGCCCCACGTGCCGGGAGCAGAACTGAAGCTTTCTTT	CSAPRAGSRTEAFF
TRBV5-5	NA	NA	TRBJ2-2	TGTGCCAGCAGCTTGGCCTTGGGGGCCCCCACCGGGGAGCTGTTTTTT	CASSLALGAPTGELFF
TRBV20-1	NA	TRBD1	TRBJ2-7	TGCAGTGCTAGAGTTCGAGGGACAGGGCTCTACGAGCAGTACTTC	CSARVRGTGLYEQYF
TRBV20-1	once	NA	TRBJ2-7	TGCAGTGCACCAGGAAGGAGGGGTTCCCACGAGCAGTACTTC	CSAPGRRGSHEQYF
TRBV7-9	NA	TRBD2	TRBJ2-5	TGTTCCAGCAGCTCAGGACTAGCGGGAGTAGAGACCCAGTACTTC	CSSSSGLAGVETQYF
TRBV5-1	few	NA	TRBJ2-3	TGCGCCAGCAGCTTTAATCGGCAGGCCACAGATACGCAGTATTTT	CASSFNRQATDTQYF
TRBV6-5	NA	NA	TRBJ2-7	TGTGCCAGCAGTTCCTCCAGGGTGGGCTCCTACGAGCAGTACTTC	CASSSSRVGSYEQYF
TRBV11-2	NA	NA	TRBJ2-3	TGTGCCAGCAGCTTAGAGGCGGGGAATGGGGCGCAGTATTTT	CASSLEAGNGAQYF
TRBV5-1	NA	NA	TRBJ1-1	TGCGCCAGCAGCTTGGCCGGAGCCCTAGAAGCTTTCTTT	CASSLAGALEAFF
TRBV9	NA	NA	TRBJ1-6	TGTGCCAGCAGCGTTCGAGGGGCGGATTCACCCCTCCACTTT	CASSVRGADSPLHF
TRBV3-1	NA	TRBD2	TRBJ2-7	TGTGCCAGCAGCCCCTCCTGGGACTATTCCTACGAGCAGTACTTC	CASSPSWDYSYEQYF
TRBV5-1	few	NA	TRBJ2-7	TGCGCCAGCAGCTTGGCGCCGGGCCCATCCTACGAGCAGTACTTC	CASSLAPGPSYEQYF
TRBV14	NA	TRBD1	TRBJ2-7	TGTGCCAGCAGCCCGTGGACAGGGGACGAGCAGTACTTC	CASSPWTGDEQYF
TRBV5-1	NA	NA	TRBJ2-2	TGCGCCAGCAGCTTGGAACCTAACACCGGGGAGCTGTTTTTT	CASSLEPNTGELFF
TRBV3-1	NA	NA	TRBJ2-7	TGTGCCAGCAGCCAGGGGGACTACGAGCAGTACTTC	CASSQGDYEQYF
TRBV5-5	few	NA	TRBJ1-2	TGTGCCAGCAGCCTCTCGACAGTCCTTAACTATGGCTACACCTTC	CASSLSTVLNYGYTF
TRBV10-3	few	TRBD2	TRBJ2-1	TGTGCCATCAAAACTAGCGACTACAATGAGCAGTTCTTC	CAIKTSDYNEQFF
TRBV12-3/TRBV12-4	many	TRBD2	TRBJ2-1	TGTGCCAGCAGCCCTAGAGGAGCGGGGGTGGAGCAGTTCTTC	CASSPRGAGVEQFF
TRBV7-9	NA	NA	TRBJ1-1	TGTGCCAGCAGCCCCTGGGGGGAGAACACTGAAGCTTTCTTT	CASSPWGENTEAFF
TRBV7-2	NA	NA	TRBJ2-1	TGTGCCAGCAGCGTGACCCATCTCAATGAGCAGTTCTTC	CASSVTHLNEQFF
TRBV3-1	NA	NA	TRBJ2-2	TGTGCCAGCAGCCAAGATCACCAAATAAGCACCGGGGAGCTGTTTTTT	CASSQDHQISTGELFF
TRBV2	NA	TRBD1	TRBJ2-7	TGTGCCAGCAGTTTCGACAGGGGAGAGGACGAGCAGTACTTC	CASSFDRGEDEQYF
TRBV6-5	few	NA	TRBJ1-3	TGTGCCAGCAGTTACGGCGCGGGCTCTGGAAACACCATATATTTT	CASSYGAGSGNTIYF
TRBV12-3/TRBV12-4	NA	TRBD2	TRBJ2-3	TGTGCCAGCAGTTCAAGTGGGACTAGCGGGAGTACAGATACGCAGTATTTT	CASSSSGTSGSTDTQYF
TRBV29-1	once	NA	TRBJ2-1	TGCAGCGGAGGGGCCTACAATGAGCAGTTCTTC	CSGGAYNEQFF
TRBV10-3	NA	NA	TRBJ1-1	TGTGCCACAACAGGGTTCACTGAAGCTTTCTTT	CATTGFTEAFF
TRBV6-5	NA	TRBD1	TRBJ2-1	TGTGCCAGCAGTTACAGGGGGCTTACCTACAATGAGCAGTTCTTC	CASSYRGLTYNEQFF
TRBV2	many	TRBD1	TRBJ2-1	TGTGCCAGCAGCGAGGACAGGGTTGGACGAAATGAGCAGTTCTTC	CASSEDRVGRNEQFF
TRBV6-4	NA	TRBD1	TRBJ2-3	TGTGCCAGCAGTGACTCAGGGGGCGGCACAGATACGCAGTATTTT	CASSDSGGGTDTQYF
TRBV12-3/TRBV12-4	NA	TRBD2	TRBJ2-1	TGTGCCAGCAGCGGATCGCGAGCGGGAGGGAACAATGAGCAGTTCTTC	CASSGSRAGGNNEQFF
TRBV12-3/TRBV12-4	many	NA	TRBJ2-3	TGTGCCAGCAGTCTTTCGAGACATAGCACAGATACGCAGTATTTT	CASSLSRHSTDTQYF
TRBV7-9	NA	TRBD2	TRBJ2-1	TGTGCCAGCAGGCCCCTAGCGGGGTGGGAGCAGTTCTTC	CASRPLAGWEQFF
TRBV12-3/TRBV12-4	few	NA	TRBJ1-5	TGTGCCAGCAGTTCCAGGGGAAGAGGCAATCAGCCCCAGCATTTT	CASSSRGRGNQPQHF
TRBV7-2	NA	TRBD2	TRBJ2-1	TGTGCCAGCAGCTTGATAGCGGGACTCTACAATGAGCAGTTCTTC	CASSLIAGLYNEQFF
TRBV29-1	many	NA	TRBJ2-6	TGCAGCGTGGAGGGACGATCCTCTTCTGGGGCCAACGTCCTGACTTTC	CSVEGRSSSGANVLTF